This is a list of T cell receptor beta chains from one sample in a study of blood T cell repertoires in COVID-19. TCRdb's copy holds only in-frame clones and misses some; the assay was immunoSEQ multiplex PCR. This table holds roughly 240,000 clones, just under 85% found once. Source material: peripheral blood. Receptors were obtained from a woman older than 75 with acute or convalescent COVID-19. Both conserved end residues are part of each CDR3. The order of the fields is clone size, D gene, V gene, J gene, CDR3 DNA, CDR3 protein. The D gene is left open where the match is weak. Clone size is not always given. Where it is, it says once, few, many or a class for expanded clones.

-	-	TRBV30	TRBJ2-7	TGTGCCTGGAGTGTGGGCCTGGGCTCCTACGAGCAGTACTTC	CAWSVGLGSYEQYF
-	TRBD1	TRBV30	TRBJ1-2	TGTGCCTGGAGCGAGGGGGCAGGTGGCTACACCTTC	CAWSEGAGGYTF
few	TRBD2	TRBV27	TRBJ2-1	TGTGCCAGCAGTCCCGGACTAGCGGAGCACAATCAGCAGTTCTTC	CASSPGLAEHNQQFF
-	TRBD2	TRBV18	TRBJ2-1	TGTGCCAGCTCTCCCGGAGCTAGCGGGGCGAACAATGAGCAGTTCTTC	CASSPGASGANNEQFF
-	-	TRBV9	TRBJ2-1	TGTGCCAGCAGCGTAGTGGGGGCGAGCTCCTACAATGAGCAGTTCTTC	CASSVVGASSYNEQFF
-	TRBD2	TRBV5-6	TRBJ2-1	TGTGCCAGCAGCTTGTTCAGCGGGAGATGGAATGAGCAGTTCTTC	CASSLFSGRWNEQFF
-	-	TRBV28	TRBJ1-5	TGTGCCATAACAGGGAGTTTGAGCAATCAGCCCCAGCATTTT	CAITGSLSNQPQHF
-	-	TRBV5-1	TRBJ1-4	TGCGCCAGCAGCTTGGTTGTGGGGCCGTCGGTTAATGAAAAACTGTTTTTT	CASSLVVGPSVNEKLFF
-	-	TRBV6-6	TRBJ2-7	TGTGCCAGCAGTTCTAATCCAGGGGCCTACGAGCAGTACTTC	CASSSNPGAYEQYF
-	TRBD1	TRBV27	TRBJ1-5	TGTGCCAGCAGTTTGGCAAGGGGGCTGCAGCCCCAGCATTTT	CASSLARGLQPQHF
once	-	TRBV18	TRBJ1-2	TGTGCCAGCTCACCAATATCAGGCAGTGGCTACACCTTC	CASSPISGSGYTF
once	TRBD1	TRBV7-2	TRBJ2-7	TGTGCCAGCAGCCCGGTGAGGGGGCACTCCTACGAGCAGTACTTC	CASSPVRGHSYEQYF
-	TRBD2	TRBV6-2/TRBV6-3	TRBJ2-1	TGTGCCAGCAGTTACGCAGCCCCGGGACTAGCGGCCTACAATGAGCAGTTCTTC	CASSYAAPGLAAYNEQFF
-	-	TRBV12-3/TRBV12-4	TRBJ2-7	TGTGCCAGCAGCATAGCCTACGAGCAGTACTTC	CASSIAYEQYF
once	-	TRBV21-1	TRBJ1-2	TGTGCCAGCAGCAAACAGGGGCTATCGGCAGGGGCTCAGGGAGTCTATGGCTACACCTTC	CASSKQGLSAGAQGVYGYTF
once	-	TRBV7-2	TRBJ2-1	TGTGCCAGCAGCTCCGACCGGGTGGATGAGCAGTTCTTC	CASSSDRVDEQFF